This entry is about one T cell receptor (beta chain). The antigen is not known. The sample is drawn from a study of cytomegalovirus exposure and HLA in healthy donors. Study-level results: Across HLA loci, a later analysis found differing TCR association rates, with DRB1 most and HLA-C fewest.

In the PCR, 60 Vbeta and 13 Jbeta primers were used. Profiled with immunoSEQ multiplex PCR; TCRdb holds only in-frame clones, not every one. The table lists fewer than 150,000 clones, around 80% of them singletons. The ends lost 2 bases at V and 6 bases at J; junction bases unmatched: 12. From germline, CDR1 is MNHEY and CDR2 SVGAGI. This CDR3 contains 16 residues. The chain links TRBV6-5 to TRBJ1-2; TRBD1 aligns across 7 bases. The origin of this receptor is a female donor in good health and CMV-seropositive. Material for sequencing was PBMCs. The CDR3 bases are TGTGCCAGCAGTTACCTCCGGGGACAGAGGTTTAATGGCTACACCTTC. It codes for CASSYLRGQRFNGYTF.